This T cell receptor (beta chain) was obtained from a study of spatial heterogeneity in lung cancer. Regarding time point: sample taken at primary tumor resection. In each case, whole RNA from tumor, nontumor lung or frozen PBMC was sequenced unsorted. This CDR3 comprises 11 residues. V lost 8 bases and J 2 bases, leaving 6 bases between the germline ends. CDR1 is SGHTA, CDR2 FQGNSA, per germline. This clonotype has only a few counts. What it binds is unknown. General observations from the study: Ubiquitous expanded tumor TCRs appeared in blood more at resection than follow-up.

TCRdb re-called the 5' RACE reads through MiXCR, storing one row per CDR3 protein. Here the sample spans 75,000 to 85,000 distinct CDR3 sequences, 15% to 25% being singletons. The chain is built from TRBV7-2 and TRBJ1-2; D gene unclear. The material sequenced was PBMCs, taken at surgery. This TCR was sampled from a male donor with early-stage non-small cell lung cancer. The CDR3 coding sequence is TGTGCCAGCTCGCGGAACTATGGCTACACCTTC. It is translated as CASSRNYGYTF.